What follows are 12 T cell receptor beta chains derived from one specimen sequenced in a study of beta chain features in type 1 diabetes. Points from the study as a whole: Moderately but significantly shorter TCRB CDR3s were found in Type 1 diabetes patients in all four CD4+ subsets.

Their antigens are not known. Reverse transcribing all isolated RNA meant expressed TCRB transcripts were sequenced. Only in-frame clones appear in the TCRdb table, and some are missing; sequencing was by immunoSEQ multiplex PCR. The sample yields some 270,000 clones, approximately 11% seen once. The specimen was naive CD4+ T cells from blood. The receptors come from a man aged 25 to 40 with type 1 diabetes.

The V call is TRBV4-2, the J call TRBJ2-5; TRBD1 matches at 7 bases. The CDR3 runs to 14 residues. From germline, CDR1 is LGHNA and CDR2 YNFKEQ. V lost 1 base, J lost 3 bases, and 2 bases stayed unmatched. The CDR3 DNA sequence: TGTGCCAGCAGCCAAGGGACAGGAAAAGAGACCCAGTACTTC. Translated: CASSQGTGKETQYF.

The chain is built from TRBV18 and TRBJ2-7; TRBD1 matches 7 bases. The CDR3 covers 14 residues. The V segment lost 1 base and the J segment 3 bases; nucleotides outside the gene matches: 3. CDR1 is KGHSH, CDR2 LQKENI, per germline. CDR3 DNA sequence: TGTGCCAGCTCACCACGTCGGGACAGCTACGAGCAGTACTTC. It is translated as CASSPRRDSYEQYF.

The chain carries TRBV29-1 and TRBJ1-2; the D gene is possibly TRBD1 (6 bases). The CDR3 runs to 15 residues. With 6 bases removed from V and 3 bases from J, the gap between germline ends came to 20 bases. Germline-derived CDR1 and CDR2 are SQVTM and ANQGSEA. The CDR3 reads CSVVVARGLDYGYTF. CDR3 sequence (DNA): TGCAGCGTAGTGGTGGCCAGGGGCCTTGACTATGGCTACACCTTC. Combining the CDR3 with reference TRBV29-1 and TRBJ1-2 gives the whole variable domain SAVISQKPSRDICQRGTSLTIQCQVDSQVTMMFWYRQQPGQSLTLIATANQGSEATYESGFVIDKFPISRPNLTFSTLTVSNMSPEDSSIYLCSVVVARGLDYGYTFGSGTRLTVV.

This rearrangement joins TRBV7-3 to TRBJ1-2, with 10 nucleotides matching TRBD1. Unmatched junction bases numbered 5, after V lost 5 bases and J lost 2 bases. The length of the CDR3 is 15 residues. Germline V gives CDR1 SGHTA, CDR2 FQGTGA. The CDR3 DNA is TGTGCCAGCAGCCCAGGACAGGGGGGCAACTATGGCTACACCTTC. This sequence encodes CASSPGQGGNYGYTF.

The chain carries TRBV9 and TRBJ2-1; D is perhaps TRBD2 (5 bases). This CDR3 region has 15 residues. CDR1 and CDR2 from the germline V gene are SGDLS and YYNGEE. The germline V and J ends were trimmed by 0 bases and 1 base, with 8 bases remaining between them. As DNA, the CDR3 is TGTGCCAGCAGCGTAGAGAGCGGATCCTACAATGAGCAGTTCTTC. Its translation is CASSVESGSYNEQFF.

This clone was counted only a few times. V is TRBV5-1 and J is TRBJ2-1, with a tentative D call TRBD2 (7 bases). The germline V gene has CDR1 SGHRS and CDR2 YFSETQ. V shed 4 bases and J shed 8 bases, with 19 bases lying between them. The CDR3 consists of 15 residues. CDR3: CASSPPLGGAYEQFF. CDR3 sequence (DNA): TGCGCCAGCAGCCCTCCCTTAGGGGGGGCCTATGAGCAGTTCTTC.

The chain links TRBV6-1 to TRBJ1-2, with D unresolved. CDR1 is MNHNS, CDR2 SASEGT, per germline. The CDR3 spans 14 residues. V gave up 2 bases and J gave up 2 bases, with 9 bases separating them. The CDR3 here is CASSESRRNYGYTF. The CDR3 coding sequence is TGTGCCAGCAGTGAATCTAGGCGGAACTATGGCTACACCTTC.

V gene TRBV5-1 combines with J gene TRBJ2-1; 10 nucleotides line up with TRBD2. The CDR3 runs to 19 residues. V lost 4 bases to trimming and J lost 4 bases; unmatched junction nucleotides: 17. In germline, CDR1 is SGHRS, CDR2 YFSETQ. The chain's CDR3 is CASSHSFFLAGAPYNEQFF. CDR3 DNA: TGCGCCAGCAGCCATTCCTTCTTTCTAGCGGGGGCACCTTACAATGAGCAGTTCTTC.

The V and J genes are TRBV28 and TRBJ2-5; possible D gene TRBD2, 6 bases. The length of the CDR3 is 15 residues. V was trimmed by 5 bases and J by 5 bases, leaving 18 bases between them. Germline V gene data show CDR1 as MDHEN and CDR2 as SYDVKM. The CDR3, as DNA: TGTGCCAGCAGTCCGGCCGGGGGTCCTAGGGAGACCCAGTACTTC. Translated, it gives CASSPAGGPRETQYF.

The chain couples TRBV7-9 to TRBJ2-1; 10 nucleotides agree with TRBD1. This CDR3 contains 14 residues. Germline V CDR1 and CDR2: SEHNR, FQNEAQ (reference sequence). With 1 base clipped from V and 7 bases from J, the junction kept 1 base outside the gene matches. This chain's CDR3 is CASSLGTGGNEQFF. The DNA for the CDR3 is TGTGCCAGCAGCTTAGGGACAGGGGGAAATGAGCAGTTCTTC.

This clone was found a few times. V gene TRBV4-2 combines with J gene TRBJ2-6, with 10 positions matching TRBD1. Looked up from germline, CDR1 is LGHNA and CDR2 is YNFKEQ. The CDR3 covers 18 residues. The junction had 3 bases not matched to a gene; V was cut back by 1 base and J by 0 bases. CDR3 sequence (DNA): TGTGCCAGCAGCCAAGGGGACAGGGGAGTCTCTGGGGCCAACGTCCTGACTTTC. As protein: CASSQGDRGVSGANVLTF.

This clone was recorded a few times. The genes are TRBV4-1 and TRBJ2-2, with D perhaps TRBD1 (6 bases). Trimming left V 5 bases short and J 5 bases short, with 6 bases between. The CDR3 extends over 12 amino acids. CDR1 is MGHRA, CDR2 YSYEKL, per germline. The CDR3 loop reads CASSDRTGELFF. In DNA form, the CDR3 reads TGCGCCAGCAGCGACAGGACCGGGGAGCTGTTTTTT.